These 13 T cell receptor beta chains were sequenced from one sample in a study of CD8+ T cells in alopecia areata. The treatment was: oral pan-JAK inhibitor, 5-10 mg twice daily. After isolation, RNA underwent reverse transcription to generate cDNA as the sequencing template. The table came from immunoSEQ multiplex PCR; TCRdb's copy has only in-frame clones and leaves some out. This sample yields 160,000 or so clones, of which roughly 60% are seen a single time; 15% to 20% belongs to the top ten. The material sequenced was CD4+ T cells sorted from blood, taken at roughly week 58, from a patient treated with tofacitinib. These receptors all stem from a human donor with alopecia areata.

The chain links TRBV4-1 to TRBJ2-3, with 10 positions matching TRBD2. V was pared by 8 bases and J by 3 bases, with 2 bases of the junction left unmatched. The CDR3 is made up of 13 amino acids. From germline, CDR1 is MGHRA and CDR2 YSYEKL. This CDR3 is CASQLAGTDTQYF. The CDR3 bases are TGCGCCAGCCAACTAGCGGGGACAGATACGCAGTATTTT.

The chain uses TRBV7-2 and TRBJ2-7, with D tentatively TRBD2 (6 bases). Per germline, CDR1 SGHTA and CDR2 FQGNSA. The length of the CDR3 is 13 residues. V was clipped by 5 bases and J by 2 bases, with 10 bases between them. DNA of the CDR3: TGTGCCAGCAGCCACAGCGGGCCCTACGAGCAGTACTTC. Translated: CASSHSGPYEQYF.

This chain uses TRBV25-1 with TRBJ1-5; 8 bases fit TRBD1. The CDR3 has 15 residues. In germline, CDR1 is MGHDK, CDR2 SYGVNS. V gave up 6 bases and J gave up 6 bases; unmatched junction bases: 10. The DNA of the CDR3 is TGTGCCAGCAGGCCCATGGACAGGGTCCCTCAGCCCCAGCATTTT. Protein: CASRPMDRVPQPQHF.

This clone was detected a few times. The V gene is TRBV21-1, the J gene TRBJ2-1. TRBV21-1 is shown as a pseudogene. This CDR3 spans 15 amino acids. The CDR3 is CATLLGVLSYNEQFF. CDR3 DNA: TGTGCCACCCTGCTGGGGGTTCTCTCCTACAATGAGCAGTTCTTC.

The chain employs TRBV5-1 and TRBJ2-3, with D maybe TRBD2 (6 bases). V gave up 7 bases and J gave up 0 bases, with 9 bases separating them. This CDR3 is built from 13 residues. Germline values: CDR1 SGHRS, CDR2 YFSETQ. The CDR3 protein is CASSAGSTDTQYF. CDR3 DNA: TGCGCCAGCTCGGCGGGAAGCACAGATACGCAGTATTTT.

The CDR3 DNA is TGTGCCAGCAAAGTGAGCAGGGAAGAGACCCAGTACTTC. Its translation: CASKVSREETQYF. The chain has TRBV2 and TRBJ2-5, with TRBD1 as a possible D gene (5 bases). This CDR3 spans 13 amino acids. V lost 7 bases, J lost 3 bases, and 12 bases lay in between. CDR1 is SNHLY and CDR2 is FYNNEI in the germline V gene.

This clone was found a few times. The V and J genes are TRBV5-1 and TRBJ2-7; no firm D call. V dropped 3 bases and J dropped 2 bases, with 9 bases sitting between them. CDR1 is SGHRS and CDR2 is YFSETQ in the germline V gene. CDR3 length: 13 amino acids. CDR3 nucleotide sequence: TGCGCCAGCAGCTCGCCTCCAACCTACGAGCAGTACTTC. Its protein product is CASSSPPTYEQYF.

The gene calls are TRBV7-7 and TRBJ2-7; maybe TRBD2 (5 bases). Germline loops: CDR1 SSHAT, CDR2 FNYEAQ (reference sequence). Trimming cost V 4 bases and J 3 bases, with 10 bases left between them. This CDR3 contains 13 residues. DNA of the CDR3: TGTGCCAGCAGCTCCTACCGGGGCTACGAGCAGTACTTC. This encodes CASSSYRGYEQYF.

This clone turned up a few times. This CDR3 is also generated by other DNA sequences in the sample. V usage is TRBV6-5 and J usage is TRBJ1-6; D is unclear. V lost 2 bases to trimming and J lost 6 bases, with 8 bases between them. Germline CDR1 MNHEY, CDR2 SVGAGI. This CDR3 is built from 14 residues. The CDR3 sequence: CASSYGLGNSPLHF. DNA for the CDR3: TGTGCCAGCAGTTACGGACTGGGTAATTCACCCCTCCACTTT.

The chain links TRBV7-8 to TRBJ2-5, with D possibly TRBD1 on 6 matching bases. Trimming pared 5 bases from V and 2 bases from J, leaving 12 bases between. This CDR3 has 14 residues. Germline lookup yields CDR1 SGHVS and CDR2 FQNEAQ. The CDR3 reads CASSRDRMQETQYF. The CDR3 coding sequence is TGTGCCAGCAGCCGAGACAGGATGCAAGAGACCCAGTACTTC. Supplemented by reference TRBV7-8 and TRBJ2-5, the full variable domain reads GAGVSQSPRYKVAKRGQDVALRCDPISGHVSLFWYQQALGQGPEFLTYFQNEAQLDKSGLPSDRFFAERPEGSVSTLKIQRTQQEDSAVYLCASSRDRMQETQYFGPGTRLLVL.

The V call is TRBV18, the J call TRBJ1-6; no clear D. Germline V lookup: CDR1 KGHSH, CDR2 LQKENI. The V and J ends lost 3 bases and 7 bases respectively, with 7 bases between them. The CDR3 has 13 amino acids. In DNA, the CDR3 is TGTGCCAGCTCACCGCGTATCAATTCACCCCTCCACTTT. This gives the protein CASSPRINSPLHF.

V gene TRBV2 combines with J gene TRBJ1-5; D remains unclear. In germline, CDR1 is SNHLY, CDR2 FYNNEI. The CDR3 is made up of 11 amino acids. V dropped 6 bases and J dropped 5 bases, with 5 bases sitting between them. In DNA, the CDR3 is TGTGCCAGCAGGGGTGATCAGCCCCAGCATTTT. It specifies CASRGDQPQHF. Together with reference TRBV2 and TRBJ1-5, the CDR3 gives the full variable domain: EPEVTQTPSHQVTQMGQEVILRCVPISNHLYFYWYRQILGQKVEFLVSFYNNEISEKSEIFDDQFSVERPDGSNFTLKIRSTKLEDSAMYFCASRGDQPQHFGDGTRLSIL.

This clone has more than one count but fewer than ten. The chain couples TRBV2 to TRBJ1-2; D not certain. Trimming shortened V by 7 bases and J by 4 bases, and 10 bases separated the two germline ends. The CDR3 spans 12 residues. The V gene's germline CDR1 is SNHLY and CDR2 FYNNEI. The CDR3 spells CASNVQSYGYTF. CDR3 nucleotide sequence: TGTGCCAGCAATGTACAGAGCTATGGCTACACCTTC.